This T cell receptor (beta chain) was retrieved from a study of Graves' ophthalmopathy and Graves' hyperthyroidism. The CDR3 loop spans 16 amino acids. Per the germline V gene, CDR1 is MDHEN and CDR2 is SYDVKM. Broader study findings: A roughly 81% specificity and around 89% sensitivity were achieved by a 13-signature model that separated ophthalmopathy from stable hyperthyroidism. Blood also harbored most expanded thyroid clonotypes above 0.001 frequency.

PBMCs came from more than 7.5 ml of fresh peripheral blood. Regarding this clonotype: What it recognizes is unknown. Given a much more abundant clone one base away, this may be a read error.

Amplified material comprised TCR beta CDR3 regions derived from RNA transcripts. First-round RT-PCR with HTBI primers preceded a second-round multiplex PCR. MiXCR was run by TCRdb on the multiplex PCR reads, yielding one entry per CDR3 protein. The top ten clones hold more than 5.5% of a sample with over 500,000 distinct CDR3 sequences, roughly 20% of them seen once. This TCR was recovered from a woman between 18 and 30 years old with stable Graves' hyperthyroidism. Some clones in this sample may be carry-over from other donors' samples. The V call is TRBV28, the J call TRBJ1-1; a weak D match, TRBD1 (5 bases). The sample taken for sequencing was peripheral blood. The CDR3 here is CANSFRSGSGDTEACF. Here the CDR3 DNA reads TGTGCCAACAGTTTTCGATCAGGGTCGGGGGATACTGAAGCTTGCTTT.